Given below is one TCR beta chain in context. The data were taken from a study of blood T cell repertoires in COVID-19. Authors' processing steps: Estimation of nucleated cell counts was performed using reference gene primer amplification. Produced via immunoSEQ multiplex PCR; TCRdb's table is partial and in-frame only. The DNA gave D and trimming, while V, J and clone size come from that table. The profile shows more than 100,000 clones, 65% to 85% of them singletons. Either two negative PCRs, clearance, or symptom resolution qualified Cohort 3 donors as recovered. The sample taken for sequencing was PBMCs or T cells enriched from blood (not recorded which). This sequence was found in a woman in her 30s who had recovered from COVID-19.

Here the CDR3 DNA reads TGTGCCAGCAGCCCCTTCAGGCCCATCCCCTACGAGCAGTACTTC. Its translation: CASSPFRPIPYEQYF. This chain joins TRBV21-1 and TRBJ2-7; the table gives TRBD1 as D, unverified against the DNA. TRBV21-1 is a listed pseudogene. The CDR3 is made up of 15 amino acids.